What follows are 6 T cell receptor beta chains derived from one specimen sequenced in a study of cytomegalovirus exposure and HLA in healthy donors. Both 60 Vbeta primers and 13 Jbeta primers went into the PCR. Here immunoSEQ multiplex PCR was the method, and the copy in TCRdb shows in-frame clones only, minus some. This table holds under 150,000 clones, around 82% found once. Source material: PBMCs. Receptor source: a man in his fifties in good health and CMV-seronegative.

This clone was seen just once. This chain joins TRBV4-1 and TRBJ1-2; TRBD1 matches 10 bases. After removal of 5 bases from V and 7 bases from J, the junction contained 7 bases not matched to a gene. This CDR3 is built from 14 residues. Germline-derived CDR1 and CDR2 are MGHRA and YSYEKL. The CDR3 DNA follows: TGCGCCAGCAGCGAGCGACAGGGGGCTACTGGCTACACCTTC. As protein: CASSERQGATGYTF.

The V and J genes are TRBV5-1 and TRBJ2-5; tentatively, D is TRBD2 (5 bases). The length of the CDR3 is 13 residues. Germline V gene data show CDR1 as SGHRS and CDR2 as YFSETQ. Trimming stripped 2 bases from V and 4 bases from J, with 9 bases between. CDR3 DNA sequence: TGCGCCAGCAGCTTAGGTCTAGCAGAGACCCAGTACTTC. Protein: CASSLGLAETQYF.

The V gene is TRBV7-9, the J gene TRBJ2-7; 8 bases fit TRBD1. The CDR3 contains 15 residues. Germline lookup yields CDR1 SEHNR and CDR2 FQNEAQ (reference sequence). V shed 6 bases and J 0 bases; nucleotides not matched to a gene: 7. Written as DNA, the CDR3 is TGTGCCAGCAGACTGGACAGGGAAGGCTCCTACGAGCAGTACTTC. This encodes CASRLDREGSYEQYF.

V is TRBV7-9 and J is TRBJ2-5; maybe TRBD1 (6 bases). Germline V CDR1 and CDR2: SEHNR, FQNEAQ (reference sequence). Trimming pared 4 bases from V and 1 base from J, leaving 10 bases between. The CDR3 runs 14 residues. This CDR3 reads CASSSWTVQETQYF. The CDR3 DNA follows: TGTGCCAGCAGCTCATGGACAGTCCAAGAGACCCAGTACTTC.

The chain has TRBV15 and TRBJ2-5; the D gene is possibly TRBD2 (6 bases). From germline, CDR1 is LNHNV and CDR2 YYDKDF (reference sequence). The CDR3 totals 14 residues. With 3 bases removed from V and 4 bases from J, the gap between germline ends came to 12 bases. CDR3 coding DNA: TGTGCCACCAGCAGGGAGACTAGAACAGAGACCCAGTACTTC. Translation: CATSRETRTETQYF.

The chain couples TRBV30 to TRBJ1-6, with 10 bases matching TRBD1. V shed 6 bases and J 8 bases; nucleotides not matched to a gene: 16. The V gene's germline CDR1 is GTSNPN and CDR2 SVGIG (reference sequence). This CDR3 has 17 residues. The CDR3 bases are TGTGCCTGTCCCGGGACAGGGGCCAGGGGGGGATATTCACCCCTCCACTTT. Translating it yields CACPGTGARGGYSPLHF.